The 11 T cell receptor beta chains below were found in one sample sequenced in a study of radiotherapy plus CTLA-4 blockade in lung cancer. The protocol was immunoSEQ multiplex PCR, while the TCRdb copy is restricted to in-frame clones and leaves out a portion. The table includes about 32,000 clones, roughly 70% detected once. The sequenced sample was peripheral blood, obtained from a patient treated with radiotherapy plus ipilimumab. These receptors all stem from a human donor with non-small cell lung cancer who had stable disease on radiotherapy plus ipilimumab.

The genes are TRBV27 and TRBJ1-2; 7 nucleotides match TRBD1. V dropped 5 bases and J dropped 8; count of bases not matched to a gene: 11. The CDR3 has 14 amino acids. Germline V gene lookup returns CDR1 MNHEY and CDR2 SMNVEV (reference sequence). Here the CDR3 DNA reads TGTGCCAGCAGTATACAGGGGACCGAGGAAGGCTACACCTTC. Residues: CASSIQGTEEGYTF.

This chain connects TRBV4-1 to TRBJ2-7; TRBD1 matches at 8 bases. V lost 3 bases, J lost 4 bases, and 14 bases stayed unmatched. CDR1 and CDR2 (germline): MGHRA, YSYEKL. This CDR3 is 17 amino acids long. The CDR3 coding sequence is TGCGCCAGCAGCCAGGAGAAGACAGGGGCAGGACGGTACGAGCAGTACTTC. Amino acid sequence: CASSQEKTGAGRYEQYF.

V is TRBV29-1 and J is TRBJ2-1; 7 bases map to TRBD2. After removal of 2 bases from V and 9 bases from J, the junction contained 16 bases not matched to a gene. The CDR3 has 16 amino acids. The V gene's germline CDR1 is SQVTM and CDR2 ANQGSEA. The CDR3 region is CSVEPGPGLNSLEQFF. The CDR3 nucleotides are TGCAGCGTTGAACCTGGACCGGGACTAAATTCGCTTGAGCAGTTCTTC.

The chain carries TRBV27 and TRBJ2-1, with D possibly TRBD2 on 5 matching bases. Per the germline V gene, CDR1 is MNHEY and CDR2 is SMNVEV (reference sequence). The CDR3 length is 16 residues. Trimming stripped 5 bases from V and 6 bases from J, with 20 bases between. The CDR3 nucleotides are TGTGCCAGCAGTCTAACTCCCTCGGGGAGCGGCAATGAGCAGTTCTTC. Protein sequence: CASSLTPSGSGNEQFF.

This sequence joins TRBV2 and TRBJ2-5; 12 bases are a match to TRBD2. With 9 bases clipped from V and 7 bases from J, the junction kept 15 bases outside the gene matches. The CDR3 runs to 16 residues. Per the germline V gene, CDR1 is SNHLY and CDR2 is FYNNEI. CDR3 sequence reads: CASKRSLLAGGGTQYF. The CDR3 DNA is TGTGCCAGTAAGAGGTCCCTACTAGCGGGAGGAGGGACCCAGTACTTC.

This chain uses TRBV5-5 with TRBJ1-2; TRBD1 agrees at 10 bases. V was clipped by 1 base and J by 8 bases; unmatched bases: 8. CDR1 is SGHKS and CDR2 is YYEKEE in the germline V gene (reference sequence). CDR3 length equals 15 residues. This CDR3 reads CASSLLAGTGAGYTF. The CDR3, as DNA: TGTGCCAGCAGCTTGTTAGCCGGGACAGGGGCCGGCTACACCTTC.

The CDR3 DNA is TGTGCCAGCAGTAACCGGGACTTCCAATACAATGAGCAGTTCTTC. This translates into CASSNRDFQYNEQFF. The chain couples TRBV6-5 to TRBJ2-1; a weak D match, TRBD2 (6 bases). The V end lost 5 bases, the J end lost 4 bases, and 15 bases lay between the germline ends. This CDR3 comprises 15 residues. The germline V gene has CDR1 MNHEY and CDR2 SVGAGI.

The chain couples TRBV7-8 to TRBJ2-2; D gene uncertain. The CDR3 is 15 amino acids. Looked up from germline, CDR1 is SGHVS and CDR2 is FQNEAQ. The V end was cut by 1 base, the J end by 3 bases, with 9 bases between. CDR3 region: CASSLGAGYTGELFF. The CDR3 DNA is TGTGCCAGCAGCTTAGGGGCAGGCTACACCGGGGAGCTGTTTTTT.

This clone was detected only a few times. This chain joins TRBV12-5 and TRBJ2-6; TRBD1 might be the D (6 bases). Deletions cut 6 bases from V and 2 bases from J, with 14 bases between. The length of the CDR3 is 16 residues. Germline V gene lookup returns CDR1 LGHNT and CDR2 FRNRAP. The CDR3 bases are TGTGCTAGTGGCCCACCTGCAGGGGCTGGGGCCAACGTCCTGACTTTC. It specifies CASGPPAGAGANVLTF.

The V gene is TRBV6-1, the J gene TRBJ2-1; TRBD1 is a possible D gene (6 bases). Trimming pared 2 bases from V and 5 bases from J, leaving 16 bases between. CDR1 MNHNS and CDR2 SASEGT come from the germline V gene. There are 16 residues in the CDR3. DNA of the CDR3: TGTGCCAGCAGTGAAAAGTGGGACAACACTAACAATGAGCAGTTCTTC. Its protein is CASSEKWDNTNNEQFF.

The chain combines TRBV19 with TRBJ1-1; 7 bases fit TRBD1. V was clipped by 5 bases and J by 4 bases; unmatched bases: 4. Germline V lookup: CDR1 LNHDA, CDR2 SQIVND (reference sequence). The CDR3 has 13 amino acids. The CDR3 region has the DNA TGTGCCAGTAGTTGGGACAGACGCACTGAAGCTTTCTTT. Protein sequence: CASSWDRRTEAFF.